Sequencing of this T cell receptor beta chain was carried out in a study of blood T cell repertoires in COVID-19 (dated by TCRdb to 2020 to 2022). Notes on the research overall: Samples from collaborators originated in the United States, Italy and Spain and spanned both the acute and convalescent phases of COVID-19. A de-identified subject ID, COVID-19 status, age in years and sex were almost always included in the sample metadata. Where HLA class I and class II types were available, the types were taken from metadata supplied by the sample provider, not from assay-based typing. The samples were drawn from the first 160 participants of the ongoing ImmuneRACE study and from about 1,200 subjects provided by 6 global collaborators. The prospective study material was composed of cDNA or gDNA derived from T cells, B-cell-depleted T cells, or PBMCs. Deeply sampled blood TCRbeta repertoires from subjects exposed to, actively infected with, or recovered from COVID-19 were included in the dataset. The repertoires were released in a freely available public database intended as a resource for research on the immune response to SARS-CoV-2. The research as a whole found: The amount of clinical and demographic metadata varied by source and participant and was provided uncurated.

A note on this clone: This receptor's antigen is unknown. No base qualities exist here, and no much larger clone lies one base off it.

Participants in the prospective study were enrolled through a virtual design, were aged roughly 18 to 90 years, and lived in about 25 United States geographic areas. Cohort assignment in the prospective study relied on participant-reported clinical history from a screening survey and a study questionnaire. Recovered participants in ImmuneRACE Cohort 3 were defined by two consecutive negative NP/OP PCR tests, clearance by a healthcare professional, or resolution of symptoms. In the prospective study, mobile phlebotomists collected whole blood, serum and a nasopharyngeal or oropharyngeal swab from each participant. Additional blood draws and questionnaires over an approximately 2-month period could optionally be provided by prospective study participants. Before DNA extraction, prospective study blood samples were shipped either frozen or at room temperature. V loses 1 base of germline sequence and J loses 5 bases, and the interval between the two ends is 13 bases. CDR1 and CDR2, looked up from the germline V gene, are KGHDR and SFDVKD. The CDR3 holds 16 amino acids from the cysteine to the phenylalanine. The retained sequence is limited to the CDR3, 48 bases, with the frame set at the first base.

TCRbeta CDR3 regions were amplified from genomic DNA by means of the immunoSEQ Assay, a bias-controlled multiplex PCR. For the original study's pipeline: The number of nucleated cells in each sample was estimated by amplification of reference gene primers within the assay. To quantify the absolute abundance of each unique TCRbeta CDR3 rearrangement, sequence reads were collapsed and filtered. For each sample, productive Simpson clonality was calculated by taking the square root of Simpson's diversity index across productive rearrangements. The table was pulled from immuneACCESS by TCRdb, which kept in-frame rearrangements only. Such tables lose some clones; where checked, under half of the loss comes from unresolved V genes, and the rest has no known cause. D and trimming come from the DNA, and the V and J calls and clone size come from that table. In this sample the table shows a few hundred thousand clones, about 89% of which occur a single time. The ten largest account for roughly a tenth of the sample.

Sequenced: PBMCs or T cells enriched from blood (not recorded which). The V and J genes are TRBV24-1 and TRBJ2-2; TRBD1 could be the D gene, as 5 bases match. This receptor was taken from a woman in her 40s who had recovered from COVID-19. The nucleotide sequence is TGTGCCACCAGTGATTTACGGACACAATTTACCGGGGAGCTGTTTTTT. It translates to CATSDLRTQFTGELFF.